These 23 T cell receptor beta chains originate from one sample sequenced in a study of beta chain features in type 1 diabetes. All of the isolated RNA was reverse transcribed, so expressed TCRB transcripts were sequenced. TCRdb's copy holds only in-frame clones and misses some; the assay was immunoSEQ multiplex PCR. The data show roughly 610,000 clones, roughly a sixth seen once. Sequenced input: naive CD4+ T cells from blood. Every receptor here comes from a man aged 18 to 30 in good health.

In its sample, this clone was seen a few times. The rearrangement uses TRBV7-3 and TRBJ2-1; 12 nucleotides align to TRBD2. Germline CDR1 is SGHTA and CDR2 is FQGTGA. V lost 3 bases and J lost 6; bases outside the gene matches: 6. The CDR3 sequence is 16 residues long. The CDR3 region has the DNA TGTGCCAGCAGCTTTACTAGCGGGAGGCCCGTCAATGAGCAGTTCTTC. It translates to CASSFTSGRPVNEQFF.

The V gene is TRBV7-3, the J gene TRBJ2-5; 8 bases are shared with TRBD1. This CDR3 is 15 amino acids long. Germline CDR1 and CDR2: SGHTA and FQGTGA. J was trimmed by 6 bases and V by 4 bases; bases with no gene match: 10. CDR3 DNA sequence: TGTGCCAGCAGCTCCTCAGGGGGCGACCATCAGACCCAGTACTTC. This sequence encodes CASSSSGGDHQTQYF. Full variable domain (rest looked up from reference TRBV7-3 and TRBJ2-5): GAGVSQTPSNKVTEKGKYVELRCDPISGHTALYWYRQSLGQGPEFLIYFQGTGAADDSGLPNDRFFAVRPEGSVSTLKIQRTERGDSAVYLCASSSSGGDHQTQYFGPGTRLLVL.

In its sample, this clone was seen a few times. This sequence joins TRBV28 and TRBJ2-6; D is unclear. Germline lookup yields CDR1 MDHEN and CDR2 SYDVKM. CDR3 length: 15 amino acids. Trimming removed 6 bases at V and 4 bases at J, with 13 bases between. CDR3 protein: CASRGGRSGANVLTF. CDR3 nucleotides: TGTGCCAGCAGGGGTGGGCGGTCCGGGGCCAACGTCCTGACTTTC.

The chain uses TRBV18 and TRBJ2-1; D remains ambiguous. Trimming took off 2 bases at V and 9 bases at J, with 14 bases between the two ends. The germline gives CDR1 KGHSH, CDR2 LQKENI. The CDR3 extends over 14 amino acids. The CDR3: CASSPGVSRGEQFF. The CDR3 DNA follows: TGTGCCAGCTCACCAGGGGTATCGAGAGGTGAGCAGTTCTTC.

This clone was counted a few times. The chain uses TRBV15 and TRBJ2-1; the D gene is possibly TRBD1 (6 bases). This CDR3 comprises 15 residues. Looked up from germline, CDR1 is LNHNV and CDR2 is YYDKDF (reference sequence). Trimming removed 1 base at V and 9 bases at J, with 16 bases between. The CDR3 region is CATSRVSSKGGEQFF. The CDR3 coding sequence is TGTGCCACCAGCAGAGTCAGTTCTAAAGGGGGTGAGCAGTTCTTC.

This clone was found a few times. The chain links TRBV10-3 to TRBJ1-2; D remains unclear. The CDR3 extends over 12 amino acids. Germline lookup yields CDR1 ENHRY and CDR2 SYGVKD. V was cut by 10 bases and J by 0 bases, with 9 bases left in between. The CDR3 spells CATGLSNYGYTF. The CDR3 bases are TGTGCCACCGGACTTTCTAACTATGGCTACACCTTC.

This clone came up a few times. This sequence joins TRBV6-5 and TRBJ2-7, with TRBD2 matching 9 bases. CDR3 length equals 13 residues. Germline CDR1 reads MNHEY; CDR2 reads SVGAGI. V dropped 6 bases and J dropped 4; count of bases not matched to a gene: 4. Here the CDR3 DNA reads TGTGCCAGCAGGCCGAGCGGGAGGTACGAGCAGTACTTC. Encoded protein: CASRPSGRYEQYF.

This chain uses TRBV29-1 with TRBJ2-1; TRBD1 might be the D (6 bases). The V end lost 7 bases, the J end lost 8 bases, and 12 bases lay between the germline ends. From germline, CDR1 is SQVTM and CDR2 ANQGSEA. The length of the CDR3 is 11 residues. The CDR3 DNA follows: TGCAGCGCCGCACAGGGCCATGAGCAGTTCTTC. It is translated as CSAAQGHEQFF.

The chain links TRBV15 to TRBJ1-2, with 8 nucleotides matching TRBD1. Germline CDR1 reads LNHNV; CDR2 reads YYDKDF (reference sequence). This CDR3 comprises 15 residues. V trimming: 0 bases; J trimming: 7 bases; junction bases outside the gene matches: 7. This chain's CDR3 is CATSRDRGQGAGYTF. The DNA for the CDR3 is TGTGCCACCAGCAGAGATCGGGGTCAGGGGGCTGGCTACACCTTC.

This clone was observed a few times. V and J are TRBV10-2 and TRBJ2-1; D possibly corresponds to TRBD1 (6 bases). V lost 0 bases and J 7 bases, leaving 25 bases between the germline ends. The CDR3 is made up of 19 amino acids. Germline CDR1 reads WSHSY; CDR2 reads SAAADI. The CDR3: CASSESLLGNRVTWNEQFF. In nucleotides, the CDR3 is TGCGCCAGCAGTGAGTCGTTATTAGGAAACAGGGTGACGTGGAATGAGCAGTTCTTC.

In regard to this clone: An end of the junction differs from the germline gene, which may be a read error. The chain carries TRBV7-7 and TRBJ2-2, with D perhaps assigned TRBD1 or TRBD2 (6 bases each). Germline V gene sequence: CDR1 SSHAT, CDR2 FNYEAQ (reference sequence). The length of the CDR3 is 15 residues. The CDR3 DNA follows: TGTGCTAGCAGCCCGCTAGGGGGGCACGTCGGGGAGCTGTTTTTT. Translation gives CASSPLGGHVGELFF.

The V and J genes are TRBV19 and TRBJ2-3, with 7 bases identical to TRBD2. The CDR3 has 16 amino acids. Trimming took 1 base from V and 1 from J; bases not matched to a gene: 5. Per germline, CDR1 LNHDA and CDR2 SQIVND (reference sequence). CDR3 sequence (DNA): TGTGCCAGTAGTATAGGACTAGCCTTGGGCACAGATACGCAGTATTTT. It codes for CASSIGLALGTDTQYF.

This clone was detected only a few times. The chain has TRBV5-5 and TRBJ2-7, with unresolved D. The CDR3 runs 17 residues. CDR1 is SGHKS and CDR2 is YYEKEE in the germline V gene (reference sequence). Trimming removed 0 bases from V and 4 bases from J, with 20 bases in between. The CDR3 region is CASSLGPQASPLYEQYF. CDR3 coding DNA: TGTGCCAGCAGCTTGGGACCCCAGGCGAGTCCATTATACGAGCAGTACTTC.

This CDR3 reads CASGPRGTEAFF. CDR3 coding DNA: TGTGCCAGCGGGCCCAGGGGTACTGAAGCTTTCTTT. The rearrangement uses TRBV5-5 and TRBJ1-1; D perhaps matches TRBD1 (6 bases). Trimming left V 7 bases short and J 5 bases short, with 12 bases between. CDR1 and CDR2 from the germline V gene are SGHKS and YYEKEE (reference sequence). The CDR3 contains 12 residues. The whole variable domain, filled in from reference TRBV5-5 and TRBJ1-1, reads DAGVTQSPTHLIKTRGQQVTLRCSPISGHKSVSWYQQVLGQGPQFIFQYYEKEERGRGNFPDRFSARQFPNYSSELNVNALLLGDSALYLCASGPRGTEAFFGQGTRLTVV.

This clone has more than one count but fewer than ten. V usage is TRBV4-3 and J usage is TRBJ1-4; unclear D gene. There are 14 residues in the CDR3. Germline CDR1 reads LGHNA; CDR2 reads YSLEER. Trimming cost V 1 base and J 7 bases, with 10 bases left between them. The CDR3 DNA is TGCGCCAGCAGCCAAGTTGCTGTTTCTGAAAAACTGTTTTTT. This codes for CASSQVAVSEKLFF.

The chain is built from TRBV14 and TRBJ2-5; D is uncertain. CDR3 size: 12 residues. Germline assignment: CDR1 SGHDN and CDR2 FVKESK. With 4 bases removed from V and 7 bases from J, the gap between germline ends came to 10 bases. The DNA of the CDR3 is TGTGCCAGCAGCCTGACTTTTAGGACCCAGTACTTC. Translated, it gives CASSLTFRTQYF.

This clone was seen more than once but under ten times. This chain uses TRBV11-2 with TRBJ2-7; 12 nucleotides align to TRBD2. Per the germline V gene, CDR1 is SGHAT and CDR2 is FQNNGV. This CDR3 region has 17 residues. Unmatched junction bases numbered 9, after V lost 5 bases and J lost 1 base. The CDR3 protein is CASSLQRLAGASYEQYF. The CDR3 DNA is TGTGCCAGCAGCCTGCAACGACTAGCGGGAGCTTCCTACGAGCAGTACTTC.

The V gene is TRBV5-4, the J gene TRBJ2-5; D gene ambiguous. V was trimmed by 4 bases and J by 0 bases, leaving 7 bases between them. This CDR3 is built from 13 residues. Germline-derived CDR1 and CDR2 are SGHNT and YYREEE (reference sequence). CDR3 sequence: CASSVDDQETQYF. Written as DNA, the CDR3 is TGTGCCAGCAGCGTGGACGACCAAGAGACCCAGTACTTC. The complete variable domain, with remaining parts taken from reference TRBV5-4 and TRBJ2-5, reads ETGVTQSPTHLIKTRGQQVTLRCSSQSGHNTVSWYQQALGQGPQFIFQYYREEENGRGNFPPRFSGLQFPNYSSELNVNALELDDSALYLCASSVDDQETQYFGPGTRLLVL.

This clone showed up just a few times. The chain combines TRBV19 with TRBJ2-1; TRBD1 might be the D (5 bases). The length of the CDR3 is 15 residues. CDR1 LNHDA and CDR2 SQIVND come from the germline V gene (reference sequence). The V and J ends lost 3 bases and 2 bases respectively, with 11 bases between them. CDR3 in amino acids: CASSMRQGTYNEQFF. The CDR3 DNA sequence: TGTGCCAGTAGTATGCGGCAGGGTACCTACAATGAGCAGTTCTTC.

This clone was seen more than once but under ten times. The chain joins TRBV19 to TRBJ1-4, with a possible D match to TRBD1 (5 bases). CDR1 and CDR2 from the germline V gene are LNHDA and SQIVND (reference sequence). V was cut by 6 bases and J by 0 bases, with 11 bases left in between. The CDR3 length is 15 residues. DNA of the CDR3: TGTGCCAGTAGAGGGACTGGTGCAACTAATGAAAAACTGTTTTTT. The encoded protein is CASRGTGATNEKLFF.

The J gene is TRBJ2-3, the V gene TRBV4-1; D may match TRBD1 or TRBD2 (5 bases each). This CDR3 is built from 16 residues. The germline gives CDR1 MGHRA, CDR2 YSYEKL. The ends were cut back, 0 bases at V and 6 bases at J, with 16 bases in the middle. CDR3 DNA: TGCGCCAGCAGCCAAGATCGAAGCAGTTGGGGGGATACGCAGTATTTT. Amino acids: CASSQDRSSWGDTQYF.

The CDR3 reads CAWSVPRIAGYTF. In DNA form, the CDR3 reads TGTGCCTGGAGTGTACCCCGAATTGCTGGCTACACCTTC. V usage is TRBV30 and J usage is TRBJ1-2; the D is unclear. V dropped 0 bases and J dropped 7 bases, with 12 bases sitting between them. Germline V gene sequence: CDR1 GTSNPN, CDR2 SVGIG (reference sequence). The CDR3 loop spans 13 amino acids.

The chain recombines TRBV9 with TRBJ2-7; D might be TRBD2 (5 bases). The CDR3 is 14 residues long. The V gene's germline CDR1 is SGDLS and CDR2 YYNGEE. Trimming took 3 bases from V and 0 from J, leaving 10 bases between them. CDR3 loop: CASSAAGSSYEQYF. CDR3 DNA: TGTGCCAGCAGCGCCGCGGGTAGCTCCTACGAGCAGTACTTC.